The clone carrying this T cell receptor beta chain has a handful of counts. The antigen is undetermined. These data come from a study of beta chain features in type 1 diabetes. Turning to the study itself: The patient and healthy donor groups were comparable for age, gender and cell yields.

Expressed TCRB transcripts got sequenced, as all isolated RNA was reverse transcribed. The assay was immunoSEQ multiplex PCR, and TCRdb's table has in-frame clones only and misses some. The sample shows more than 8,000 clones, approximately 78% of them seen only once. Study-level results: Significant though moderate, a shortening of TCRB CDR3s appeared in all four CD4+ subsets of Type 1 diabetes patients. Whether HLA type affects TCRB rearrangement stayed undetermined in the present work. More deletions and fewer insertions at VDJ junctions were found in patients with type 1 diabetes.

CDR3 length: 13 amino acids. Germline V gene lookup returns CDR1 SGHDN and CDR2 FVKESK. V is TRBV14 and J is TRBJ2-5; D remains unclear. The J call could be wrong; TRBJ2-7 is a better fit for the DNA end. The receptor was isolated from a woman between 18 and 29 years old in good health. The sequenced material came from Tregs from blood. CDR3 sequence reads: CASSRRISIEQYF. As DNA, the CDR3 is TGTGCCAGCAGCCGCCGCATTTCTATCGAGCAGTACTTC.